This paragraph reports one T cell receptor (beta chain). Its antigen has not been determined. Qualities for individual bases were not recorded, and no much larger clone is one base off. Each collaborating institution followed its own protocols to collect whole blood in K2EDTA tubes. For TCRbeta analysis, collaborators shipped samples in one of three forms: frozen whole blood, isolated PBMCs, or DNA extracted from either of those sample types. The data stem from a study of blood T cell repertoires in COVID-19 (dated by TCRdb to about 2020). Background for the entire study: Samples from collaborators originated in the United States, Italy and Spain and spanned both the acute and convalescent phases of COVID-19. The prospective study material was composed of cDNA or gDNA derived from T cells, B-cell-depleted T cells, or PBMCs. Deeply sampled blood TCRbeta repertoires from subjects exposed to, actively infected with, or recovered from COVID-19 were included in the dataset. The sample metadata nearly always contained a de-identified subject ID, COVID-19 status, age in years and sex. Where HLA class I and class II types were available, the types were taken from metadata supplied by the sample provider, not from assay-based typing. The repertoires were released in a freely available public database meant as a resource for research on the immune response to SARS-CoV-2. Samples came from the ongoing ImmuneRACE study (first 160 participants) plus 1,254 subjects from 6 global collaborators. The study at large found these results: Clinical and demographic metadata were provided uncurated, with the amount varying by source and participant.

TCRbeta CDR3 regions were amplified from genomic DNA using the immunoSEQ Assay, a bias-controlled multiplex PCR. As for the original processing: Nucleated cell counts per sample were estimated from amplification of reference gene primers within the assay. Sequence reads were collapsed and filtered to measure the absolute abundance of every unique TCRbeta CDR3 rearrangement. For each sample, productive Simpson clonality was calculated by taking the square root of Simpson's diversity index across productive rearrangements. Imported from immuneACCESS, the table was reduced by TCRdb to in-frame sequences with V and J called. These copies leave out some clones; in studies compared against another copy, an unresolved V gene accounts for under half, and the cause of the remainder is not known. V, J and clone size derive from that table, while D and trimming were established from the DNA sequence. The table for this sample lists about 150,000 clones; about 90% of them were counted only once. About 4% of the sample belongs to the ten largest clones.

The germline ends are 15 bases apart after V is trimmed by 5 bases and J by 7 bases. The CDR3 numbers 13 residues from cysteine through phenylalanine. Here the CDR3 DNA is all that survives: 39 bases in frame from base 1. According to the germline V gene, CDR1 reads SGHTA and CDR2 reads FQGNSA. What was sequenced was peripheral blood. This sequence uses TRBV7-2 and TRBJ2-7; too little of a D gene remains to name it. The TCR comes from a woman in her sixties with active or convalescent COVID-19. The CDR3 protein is CASSPVESLEQYF. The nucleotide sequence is TGTGCCAGCAGCCCCGTGGAGTCTCTTGAGCAGTACTTC.